This T cell receptor (beta chain) was recovered during a study of cytomegalovirus exposure and HLA in healthy donors. Findings of the study overall: Researchers reported in a later analysis that common viral pathogens appeared linked to several top clusters. The analysis excluded some indistinguishable V segments, including TRBV6-2 and TRBV6-3. As immune exposure information, only CMV serostatus was available.

Primers: 60 Vbeta forward and 13 Jbeta reverse. TCRdb's table, derived via immunoSEQ multiplex PCR, lists solely in-frame clones and lacks some. There are about 160,000 clones in the sample; 75% to 90% occur only once, and about 4.5% lies in the top ten. Germline lookup yields CDR1 SGHAT and CDR2 FQNNGV. The CDR3 length is 15 residues. V lost 1 base to trimming and J lost 7 bases, with 17 bases between them. In its sample, this clone was seen a few times. Its antigen is currently unknown. This clonotype originated in a man between 25 and 39 years old in good health and CMV-seronegative. What was sequenced was PBMCs. The chain has TRBV11-2 and TRBJ2-7; the D is unclear. Here the CDR3 reads CASSLGGRLSREQYF. The CDR3 DNA is TGTGCCAGCAGCTTAGGCGGCCGCCTCTCGCGGGAGCAGTACTTC.